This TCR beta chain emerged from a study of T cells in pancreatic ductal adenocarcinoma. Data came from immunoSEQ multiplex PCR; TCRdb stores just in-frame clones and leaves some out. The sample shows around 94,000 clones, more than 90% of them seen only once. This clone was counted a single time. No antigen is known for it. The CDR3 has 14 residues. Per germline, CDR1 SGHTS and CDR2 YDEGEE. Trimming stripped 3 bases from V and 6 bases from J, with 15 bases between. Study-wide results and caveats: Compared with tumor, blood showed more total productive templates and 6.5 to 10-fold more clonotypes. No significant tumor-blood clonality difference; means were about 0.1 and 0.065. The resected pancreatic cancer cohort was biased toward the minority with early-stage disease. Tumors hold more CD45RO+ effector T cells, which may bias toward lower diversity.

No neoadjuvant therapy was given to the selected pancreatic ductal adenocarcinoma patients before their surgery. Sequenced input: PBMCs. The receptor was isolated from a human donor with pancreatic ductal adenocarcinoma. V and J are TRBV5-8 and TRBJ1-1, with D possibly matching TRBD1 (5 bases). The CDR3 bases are TGTGCCAGCAGCTCGGCAGGGCTTTCGGCTGAAGCTTTCTTT. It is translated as CASSSAGLSAEAFF. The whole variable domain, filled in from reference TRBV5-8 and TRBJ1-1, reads EAGVTQSPTHLIKTRGQQATLRCSPISGHTSVYWYQQALGLGLQFLLWYDEGEERNRGNFPPRFSGRQFPNYSSELNVNALELEDSALYLCASSSAGLSAEAFFGQGTRLTVV.